This record covers a single T cell receptor (beta chain). Its antigen remains unidentified. No base quality values were provided; no much bigger clone lies one nucleotide off. TCRbeta CDR3 regions were amplified from genomic DNA using the immunoSEQ Assay, a bias-controlled multiplex PCR. For the original study's pipeline: The number of nucleated cells in each sample was estimated from the amplification of reference gene primers within the assay. To quantify the absolute abundance of each unique TCRbeta CDR3 rearrangement, sequence reads were collapsed and filtered. For each sample, productive Simpson clonality was calculated as the square root of Simpson's diversity index across productive rearrangements. Here the immuneACCESS table is served through TCRdb, limited to in-frame sequences with V and J called. Missing clones are a known gap in these copies; in checked studies unresolved V genes cover under half, and the rest lacks a known reason. Clone size and the V and J calls come from that table; the DNA yielded D and trimming. This sample lists approximately 170,000 clones; about 92% were detected once. Roughly a sixth of the sample is in the top ten clones.

The data stem from a study of blood T cell repertoires in COVID-19 (dated by TCRdb to the early 2020s). In the study overall: Samples from collaborators originated in the United States, Italy and Spain and spanned both the acute and convalescent phases of COVID-19. The prospective study material was composed of cDNA or gDNA derived from T cells, B-cell-depleted T cells, or PBMCs. The dataset comprised deeply sampled blood TCRbeta repertoires from subjects exposed to, actively infected with, or recovered from COVID-19. A freely available public database, intended as a resource for researchers studying the immune response to SARS-CoV-2, is where the repertoires were released. The samples were drawn from the first 160 participants of the ongoing ImmuneRACE study and from some 1,300 subjects provided by 6 global collaborators. A de-identified subject ID, COVID-19 status, age in years and sex were almost always included in the sample metadata. Where available, HLA class I and class II types were taken from metadata supplied by the sample provider and were not determined by assay-based typing.

Whole blood was collected in K2EDTA tubes by collaborating institutions according to the institutions' own protocols. For TCRbeta analysis, collaborator samples were shipped as frozen whole blood, as isolated PBMCs, or as DNA extracted from either sample type. Beyond this particular receptor, the publication reports: How much clinical and demographic metadata was included differed by source and by participant, and the metadata was provided uncurated.

The junction shows trimming of 6 bases on V and 10 bases on J, plus 10 bases between the germline ends. The CDR3 spans 11 residues, from the cysteine through the phenylalanine. Of the read, only the CDR3 DNA is kept; its 33 bases are in frame from base 1. This TCR came from a man aged 55 to 70 with active or convalescent COVID-19. The rearranged chain carries TRBV12-3 or TRBV12-4 and TRBJ2-1; confidence is insufficient to name the D gene. The sequencing input was peripheral blood. The CDR3 protein sequence reads: CASSPHTEQFF. The DNA is as follows: TGTGCCAGCAGCCCGCACACCGAGCAGTTCTTC.